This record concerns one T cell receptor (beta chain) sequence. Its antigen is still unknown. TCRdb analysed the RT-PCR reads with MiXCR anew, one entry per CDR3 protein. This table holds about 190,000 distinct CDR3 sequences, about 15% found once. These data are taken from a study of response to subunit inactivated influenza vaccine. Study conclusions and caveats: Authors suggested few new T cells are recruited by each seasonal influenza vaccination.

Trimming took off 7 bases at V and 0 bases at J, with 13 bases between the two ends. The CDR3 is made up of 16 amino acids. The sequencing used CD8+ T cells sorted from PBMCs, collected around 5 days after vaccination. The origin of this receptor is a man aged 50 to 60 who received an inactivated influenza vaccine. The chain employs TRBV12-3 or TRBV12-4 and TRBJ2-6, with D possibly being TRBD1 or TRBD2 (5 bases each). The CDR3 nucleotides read TGTGCCAGCACCCCGGGACGGATCTCTGGGGCCAACGTCCTGACTTTC. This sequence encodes CASTPGRISGANVLTF.